This TCR beta chain was recovered during a study of regulatory T cells in long-lasting Graves disease. Time point meaning: persistent/refractory GD, antithyroid drugs over 5 years with positive TRAb. After RNA was extracted from PBMCs, the TCR library was made from it. With iRepertoire HTBI primers and Arm-PCR of CDR3 regions, TCR beta libraries were built. TCRdb processed the multiplex PCR reads anew with MiXCR; each CDR3 protein has one entry. The data contain about 470,000 distinct CDR3 sequences, around 20% of them seen just once; the ten biggest clones take up over 7.5%. Per the germline V gene, CDR1 is SQVTM and CDR2 is ANQGSEA. The CDR3 contains 14 residues. Trimming removed 4 bases at V and 3 bases at J, with 16 bases between.

Sequenced material: peripheral blood mononuclear cells (PBMCs), taken when the disease was refractory, from a patient treated with antithyroid drugs. The chain uses TRBV29-1 and TRBJ2-7; D might be TRBD1 (7 bases). This TCR was recovered from a female donor with Graves disease. The DNA of the CDR3 is TGCAGCGTTGTTCCCCGGGGGACAGACTACGAGCAGTACTTC. Protein: CSVVPRGTDYEQYF.